Following are 20 T cell receptor beta chains from one sample sequenced in a study of control samples from healthy donors and cancer patients (TCRdb year 2020). Libraries were constructed by the immunoSEQ multiplex PCR assay. In its TCRdb copy, this immuneACCESS table keeps in-frame sequences only and misses some clones. Where compared with another copy, unresolved V genes explain less than half of these, and the others have no known cause. For this sample there are over 200,000 clones; approximately 80% appear just once. Clones ranked in the top ten supply 10% to 15% of the sample. The sequencing sample was made of PBMCs. The receptors were gathered from a woman aged 55-69 years with lung cancer.

This clone was seen once. CDR3 protein: CASSPQGNYNSPLHF. CDR3 sequence (DNA): TGTGCCAGCAGTCCTCAGGGGAATTATAATTCACCCCTCCACTTT. V and J are TRBV2 and TRBJ1-6; the D gene is possibly TRBD1 (6 bases). Trimming took off 5 bases at V and 4 bases at J, with 12 bases between the two ends. This CDR3 is 15 amino acids long. Looked up from germline, CDR1 is SNHLY and CDR2 is FYNNEI. Full variable domain (missing parts from reference TRBV2 and TRBJ1-6): EPEVTQTPSHQVTQMGQEVILRCVPISNHLYFYWYRQILGQKVEFLVSFYNNEISEKSEIFDDQFSVERPDGSNFTLKIRSTKLEDSAMYFCASSPQGNYNSPLHFGNGTRLTVT.

This clone was seen once. This rearrangement joins TRBV6-4 to TRBJ2-2; D remains ambiguous. Germline V CDR1 and CDR2: MRHNA, SNTAGT. This CDR3 is built from 13 residues. V lost 6 bases and J lost 0, with 5 bases in between. CDR3 in DNA: TGTGCCAGCAGGCCCCCGAACACCGGGGAGCTGTTTTTT. This sequence encodes CASRPPNTGELFF.

This clone was counted once. The chain combines TRBV4-1 with TRBJ2-1; no definite D call. Trimming removed 0 bases from V and 8 bases from J, with 17 bases in between. The CDR3 sequence is 16 residues long. Germline V gives CDR1 MGHRA, CDR2 YSYEKL. CDR3 protein: CASSQDLRPGWDEQFF. CDR3 DNA: TGCGCCAGCAGCCAAGATCTTAGGCCGGGCTGGGATGAGCAGTTCTTC.

The J gene is TRBJ2-2, the V gene TRBV6-4; D is undetermined. The CDR3 runs 13 residues. The germline CDR1 and CDR2 sequences are MRHNA and SNTAGT. V was pared by 3 bases and J by 1 base, with 3 bases between. The CDR3 reads CASSEENTGELFF. DNA of the CDR3: TGTGCCAGCAGTGAAGAGAACACCGGGGAGCTGTTTTTT.

This clone has more than one count but fewer than ten. The chain combines TRBV7-3 with TRBJ2-7, with D perhaps TRBD2 (7 bases). The germline V and J ends were trimmed by 1 base and 3 bases, with 13 bases remaining between them. In germline, CDR1 is SGHTA, CDR2 FQGTGA. This CDR3 region has 15 residues. CDR3 loop: CASSLMGGRGYEQYF. The DNA of the CDR3 is TGTGCCAGCAGCTTAATGGGGGGGCGAGGCTACGAGCAGTACTTC.

The genes are TRBV19 and TRBJ2-1; D gene uncertain. Germline V gives CDR1 LNHDA, CDR2 SQIVND (reference sequence). The length of the CDR3 is 13 residues. V was trimmed by 7 bases and J by 8 bases, leaving 15 bases between them. CDR3 residues: CASIGSVRDEQFF. CDR3 DNA: TGTGCCAGTATTGGTAGTGTACGGGATGAGCAGTTCTTC.

This clone was observed a single time. The V gene is TRBV10-1, the J gene TRBJ2-3; tentative D call: TRBD1 (5 bases). With 4 bases removed from V and 6 bases from J, the gap between germline ends came to 11 bases. The CDR3 sequence is 13 residues long. Germline V gives CDR1 WNHNN, CDR2 SYGVQD (reference sequence). CDR3 protein: CASSAPGLDTQYF. In nucleotides, the CDR3 is TGCGCCAGCAGTGCACCAGGGCTTGATACGCAGTATTTT.

The chain uses TRBV5-5 and TRBJ2-7, with D perhaps matching TRBD2 (6 bases). The V end was cut by 0 bases, the J end by 4 bases, with 14 bases between. CDR1 is SGHKS and CDR2 is YYEKEE in the germline V gene (reference sequence). This CDR3 is 15 amino acids long. The chain's CDR3 is CASSLELAGPYEQYF. CDR3 nucleotides: TGTGCCAGCAGCTTGGAGCTGGCGGGGCCATACGAGCAGTACTTC.

This clone was seen only once. The chain combines TRBV3-1 (or the pseudogene TRBV3-2) with TRBJ2-3; D remains unclear. With 0 bases removed from V and 5 bases from J, the gap between germline ends came to 3 bases. The CDR3 has 12 amino acids. Germline lookup yields CDR1 LGHDT and CDR2 YNNKEL (reference sequence). CDR3 sequence (DNA): TGTGCCAGCAGCCAAGATAGAGATACGCAGTATTTT. It yields the protein CASSQDRDTQYF.

The chain uses TRBV19 and TRBJ2-6, with 8 bases fitting TRBD1. V lost 9 bases to trimming and J lost 5 bases; unmatched junction nucleotides: 9. This CDR3 contains 15 residues. Per germline, CDR1 LNHDA and CDR2 SQIVND (reference sequence). The CDR3 protein is CARWTGSLWANVLTF. DNA of the CDR3: TGTGCCAGGTGGACAGGGAGTCTCTGGGCCAACGTCCTGACTTTC.

The V call is TRBV28, the J call TRBJ2-5; 7 bases line up with TRBD1. The CDR3 runs to 15 residues. Germline CDR1 and CDR2: MDHEN and SYDVKM. J gave up 2 bases and V 6 bases, and 9 bases lay outside the gene matches. In DNA form, the CDR3 reads TGTGCCAGCAGCGGTACCTCAGGGGGACAAGAGACCCAGTACTTC. Amino acid sequence: CASSGTSGGQETQYF.

This chain joins TRBV2 and TRBJ2-6; D may be TRBD1 or TRBD2 (5 bases each). CDR3 size: 16 residues. Germline V gene data show CDR1 as SNHLY and CDR2 as FYNNEI. V shed 6 bases and J shed 0 bases, with 12 bases lying between them. This CDR3 reads CASRMGVSSGANVLTF. CDR3 in DNA: TGTGCCAGCAGGATGGGGGTCTCCTCTGGGGCCAACGTCCTGACTTTC. The whole variable domain, remainder taken from reference TRBV2 and TRBJ2-6, is EPEVTQTPSHQVTQMGQEVILRCVPISNHLYFYWYRQILGQKVEFLVSFYNNEISEKSEIFDDQFSVERPDGSNFTLKIRSTKLEDSAMYFCASRMGVSSGANVLTFGAGSRLTVL.

J is TRBJ1-2 and V is TRBV15; D perhaps matches TRBD1 (5 bases). V was pared by 1 base and J by 8 bases, with 14 bases between. Germline loops: CDR1 LNHNV, CDR2 YYDKDF (reference sequence). This CDR3 region has 14 residues. The CDR3 loop is CATSRGLGGAGYTF. In DNA form, the CDR3 reads TGTGCCACCAGCAGAGGTTTGGGGGGAGCGGGCTACACCTTC. The whole variable domain, filled in from reference TRBV15 and TRBJ1-2, reads DAMVIQNPRYQVTQFGKPVTLSCSQTLNHNVMYWYQQKSSQAPKLLFHYYDKDFNNEADTPDNFQSRRPNTSFCFLDIRSPGLGDTAMYLCATSRGLGGAGYTFGSGTRLTVV.

The CDR3 region has the DNA TGTGCCACCAGAGGGACGGGGAACACTGAAGCTTTCTTT. Its translation is CATRGTGNTEAFF. V gene TRBV24-1 combines with J gene TRBJ1-1; D might be TRBD1 (5 bases). The CDR3 length is 13 residues. In germline, CDR1 is KGHDR, CDR2 SFDVKD. V was trimmed by 7 bases and J by 1 base, leaving 9 bases between them.

The V and J genes are TRBV3-1 (or the pseudogene TRBV3-2) and TRBJ2-1; D possibly corresponds to TRBD1 (6 bases). CDR1 and CDR2 (germline): LGHDT, YNNKEL (reference sequence). V lost 8 bases and J lost 7, with 18 bases in between. CDR3 size: 14 residues. The CDR3 is CASEGHGVRNEQFF. The CDR3 DNA follows: TGTGCCAGCGAGGGACATGGCGTGAGGAATGAGCAGTTCTTC.

This clone was recorded once. V is TRBV19 and J is TRBJ1-6, with 10 nucleotides matching TRBD1. V shed 7 bases and J 9 bases; nucleotides not matched to a gene: 9. The CDR3 covers 15 residues. Germline CDR1 is LNHDA and CDR2 is SQIVND (reference sequence). The CDR3 spells CASIPGGQGTSPLHF. DNA for the CDR3: TGTGCCAGTATCCCGGGGGGACAGGGGACTTCACCCCTCCACTTT.

This clone was observed a single time. The rearrangement joins TRBV3-1 (or the pseudogene TRBV3-2) to TRBJ1-1, with a possible D match to TRBD1 (5 bases). Trimming removed 4 bases from V and 8 bases from J, with 11 bases in between. Germline V gene data show CDR1 as LGHDT and CDR2 as YNNKEL (reference sequence). CDR3 length: 12 amino acids. The CDR3 loop reads CASSPGGREAFF. The DNA of the CDR3 is TGTGCCAGCAGCCCCGGGGGGAGGGAAGCTTTCTTT.

This clone showed up many times. The chain recombines TRBV2 with TRBJ1-3; D call uncertain. V lost 3 bases to trimming and J lost 0 bases, with 15 bases between them. Looked up from germline, CDR1 is SNHLY and CDR2 is FYNNEI. The CDR3 is made up of 17 amino acids. This CDR3 is CASSDGSSQPSGNTIYF. The CDR3 DNA sequence: TGTGCCAGCAGTGATGGCAGCTCCCAACCCTCTGGAAACACCATATATTTT.

This chain uses TRBV6-5 with TRBJ1-6, with TRBD1 identical over 8 bases. The CDR3 loop spans 15 amino acids. Germline CDR1 and CDR2: MNHEY and SVGAGI. The V segment lost 0 bases and the J segment 12 bases; nucleotides outside the gene matches: 7. CDR3 residues: CASSYSTGDVGPLHF. The DNA of the CDR3 is TGTGCCAGCAGTTACTCGACAGGGGACGTAGGACCCCTCCACTTT.

V gene TRBV27 combines with J gene TRBJ1-1; D gene uncertain. CDR1 is MNHEY, CDR2 SMNVEV, per germline (reference sequence). The CDR3 contains 13 residues. Trimming removed 4 bases from V and 0 bases from J, with 6 bases in between. CDR3 sequence reads: CASSYRVNTEAFF. The CDR3 nucleotides read TGTGCCAGCAGTTACCGGGTGAACACTGAAGCTTTCTTT.